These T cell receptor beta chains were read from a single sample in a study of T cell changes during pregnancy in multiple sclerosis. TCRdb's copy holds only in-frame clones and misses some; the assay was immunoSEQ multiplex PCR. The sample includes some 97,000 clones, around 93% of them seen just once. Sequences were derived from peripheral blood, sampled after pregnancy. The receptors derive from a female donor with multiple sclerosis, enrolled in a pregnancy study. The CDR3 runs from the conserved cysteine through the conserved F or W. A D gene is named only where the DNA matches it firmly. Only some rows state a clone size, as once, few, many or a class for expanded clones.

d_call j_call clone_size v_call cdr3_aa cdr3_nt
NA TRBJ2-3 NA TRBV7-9 CASSLWGLDSDTQYF TGTGCCAGCAGCTTATGGGGACTGGATTCAGATACGCAGTATTTT
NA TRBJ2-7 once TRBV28 CASRDTASYEQYF TGTGCCAGTCGGGACACCGCCTCCTACGAGCAGTACTTC
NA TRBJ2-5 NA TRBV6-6 CASRPSRQAGKETQYF TGTGCCAGCAGACCCTCCCGACAGGCTGGTAAAGAGACCCAGTACTTC
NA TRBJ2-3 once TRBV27 CASSWRGSTDTQYF TGTGCCAGCAGTTGGCGGGGAAGCACAGATACGCAGTATTTT
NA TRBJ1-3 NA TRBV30 CAWSVSGAQRGNTIYF TGTGCCTGGAGTGTCTCAGGGGCGCAGCGTGGAAACACCATATATTTT
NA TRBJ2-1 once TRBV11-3 CASSLELSSYNEQFF TGTGCCAGCAGCTTAGAACTAAGCTCCTACAATGAGCAGTTCTTC
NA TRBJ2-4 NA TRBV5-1 CASTLWGGENNIQYF TGCGCCAGCACCCTGTGGGGCGGCGAAAATAACATTCAGTACTTC
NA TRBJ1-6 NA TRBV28 CASSLSGYNSPLHF TGTGCCAGCAGTTTATCAGGCTATAATTCACCCCTCCACTTT
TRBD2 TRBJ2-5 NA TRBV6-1 CASSDGLGLAGGAQYF TGTGCCAGCAGTGATGGTTTGGGACTAGCGGGGGGGGCCCAGTACTTC
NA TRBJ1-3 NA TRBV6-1 CASSDGLGSGNTIYF TGTGCCAGCAGTGACGGTCTCGGCTCTGGAAACACCATATATTTT
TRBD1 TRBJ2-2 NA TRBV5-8 CATLHSGQDSIWDTGELFF TGTGCCACCTTACATTCAGGACAGGACTCGATTTGGGACACCGGGGAGCTGTTTTTT
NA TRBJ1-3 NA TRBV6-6 CASSYGHSGNTIYF TGTGCCAGCAGTTACGGGCACTCTGGAAACACCATATATTTT
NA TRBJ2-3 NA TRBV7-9 CAGRGNQDTQYF TGTGCCGGAAGAGGAAATCAAGATACGCAGTATTTT
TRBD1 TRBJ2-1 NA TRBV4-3 CASSLDRENYNEQFF TGCGCCAGCAGCCTCGACAGGGAAAACTACAATGAGCAGTTCTTC
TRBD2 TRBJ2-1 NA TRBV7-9 CASSPSGRETYNEQFF TGTGCCAGCAGCCCCTCTGGGAGGGAAACCTACAATGAGCAGTTCTTC
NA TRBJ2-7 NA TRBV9 CASSVTSGPLSYEQYF TGTGCCAGCAGCGTTACCAGCGGGCCACTCTCCTACGAGCAGTACTTC
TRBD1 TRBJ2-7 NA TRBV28 CASSSLDRDLDEQYF TGTGCCAGCAGTTCCTTGGACAGGGATCTGGACGAGCAGTACTTC
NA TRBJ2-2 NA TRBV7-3 CASSSDRLTGELFF TGTGCCAGCAGTTCAGACAGGTTGACCGGGGAGCTGTTTTTT